This TCR beta chain emerged from a study of blood T cell repertoires in COVID-19. Study background: There were acute and convalescent COVID-19 samples, and they came from the United States, Italy and Spain. PBMCs, B-cell-depleted T cells, or T cells provided the cDNA or gDNA that made up the material.

Trimming removed 2 bases from V and 6 bases from J; junction bases left unmatched: 15. From germline, CDR1 is SGDLS and CDR2 YYNGEE. This CDR3 contains 18 residues. Using immunoSEQ multiplex PCR, the repertoire was profiled, and TCRdb retains in-frame clones only, with some absent. Of some 110,000 clones in the sample, 82% are singletons; the top ten hold under 8%. The gene calls are TRBV9 and TRBJ1-3; 9 bases map to TRBD1. This receptor was obtained from a man in his 70s with acute or convalescent COVID-19. The material sequenced was peripheral blood. The CDR3 reads CASSVTDRGTRELNTIYF. The CDR3 DNA reads as TGTGCCAGCAGCGTCACGGACAGGGGCACACGAGAACTAAACACCATATATTTT. The full variable domain, with the rest looked up from reference TRBV9 and TRBJ1-3, is DSGVTQTPKHLITATGQRVTLRCSPRSGDLSVYWYQQSLDQGLQFLIQYYNGEERAKGNILERFSAQQFPDLHSELNLSSLELGDSALYFCASSVTDRGTRELNTIYFGEGSWLTVV.